This TCR beta chain is from a study of blood T cell repertoires in COVID-19. Profiled with immunoSEQ multiplex PCR; TCRdb holds only in-frame clones, not every one. This sample has over 45,000 clones, with roughly 91% found just once. The CDR3 consists of 18 residues. V trimming: 6 bases; J trimming: 3 bases; junction bases outside the gene matches: 18. From germline, CDR1 is MNHEY and CDR2 SVGEGT. The rearrangement uses TRBV6-2 or TRBV6-3 and TRBJ2-7; 9 bases map to TRBD2. The TCR was taken from a man aged 45-65 years with active COVID-19. Sample: peripheral blood. The CDR3 sequence: CASSPVRQILAGSYEQYF. Written as DNA, the CDR3 is TGTGCCAGCAGCCCGGTAAGACAGATACTAGCGGGTAGCTACGAGCAGTACTTC.